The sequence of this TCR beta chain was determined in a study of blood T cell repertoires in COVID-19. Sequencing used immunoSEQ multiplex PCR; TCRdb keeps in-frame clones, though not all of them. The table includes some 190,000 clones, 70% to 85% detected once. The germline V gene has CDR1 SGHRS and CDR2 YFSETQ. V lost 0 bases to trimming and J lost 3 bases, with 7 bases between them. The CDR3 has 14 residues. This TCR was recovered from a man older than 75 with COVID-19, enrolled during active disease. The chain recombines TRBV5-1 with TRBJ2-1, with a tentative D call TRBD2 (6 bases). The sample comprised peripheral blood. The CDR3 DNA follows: TGCGCCAGCAGCTTGGTGACTAGCTACAATGAGCAGTTCTTC. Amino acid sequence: CASSLVTSYNEQFF.